The 2 T cell receptor beta chains in this list originate from one sample, sequenced in a study of T cell repertoires in cytomegalovirus infection. TCRdb called the reads again in MiXCR, with one record for every CDR3 protein. The top ten hold about 24% of the sample, which has 560,000 or so distinct CDR3 sequences, 16% seen once. The sequencing sample was made of CD8+ T cells from PBMCs. These receptors came from a human donor in good health (CMV status not recorded). Some clones in this sample may be carry-over from other donors' samples.

This clonotype occurred many times. This chain uses TRBV6-1 with TRBJ2-5; no clear D gene. The CDR3 is 15 residues long. The germline V and J ends were trimmed by 5 bases and 3 bases, with 16 bases remaining between them. In germline, CDR1 is MNHNS, CDR2 SASEGT. CDR3 region: CASSSRVRLEETQYF. DNA of the CDR3: TGTGCCAGCAGTTCAAGAGTAAGGTTGGAAGAGACCCAGTACTTC.

Note on this clonotype: This may come from a read error, since a much larger clone is one base off. No conserved phenylalanine or tryptophan ends this CDR3, so it is likely a read error. The rearrangement links TRBV7-9 to TRBJ2-1; a possible D gene is TRBD2 (5 bases). Germline V gives CDR1 SEHNR, CDR2 FQNEAQ (reference sequence). V was shortened by 2 bases and J by 7 bases, with 9 bases between the two germline ends. This CDR3 has 13 amino acids. CDR3 loop: CASSLQRGNEQFL. Here the CDR3 DNA reads TGTGCCAGCAGCTTACAGAGAGGGAATGAGCAGTTCTTA.